A single sample is the source of the 15 T cell receptor beta chains below, sequenced in a study of OX40 agonist ivuxolimab in advanced cancers. Method: immunoSEQ multiplex PCR; TCRdb's copy keeps in-frame clones and lacks some. The sample consists of approximately 72,000 clones, 88% of them appearing once. The sequences come from CD4+ or CD8+ T cells sorted from blood, collected in a trial of the OX40 agonist ivuxolimab. Source of these receptors: an adult with an advanced solid tumor such as melanoma, head and neck, liver or kidney cancer.

This sequence joins TRBV11-2 and TRBJ2-7, with 8 positions matching TRBD1. V gave up 5 bases and J gave up 9 bases; unmatched junction bases: 15. Germline CDR1 SGHAT, CDR2 FQNNGV. The CDR3 is made up of 15 amino acids. The CDR3 coding sequence is TGTGCCAGCAGCGGACCGGGACAGGCCTACGTTGGGCAGTACTTC. It specifies CASSGPGQAYVGQYF.

This clone has just a few counts. This chain uses TRBV18 with TRBJ2-7, with D possibly matching TRBD2 (5 bases). In germline, CDR1 is KGHSH, CDR2 LQKENI. Between the trimmed V and J ends, which lost 6 bases and 0 bases, there was a span of 9 bases. This CDR3 contains 13 residues. CDR3 residues: CASSAGNSYEQYF. The CDR3 nucleotides are TGTGCCAGCTCGGCCGGGAACTCCTACGAGCAGTACTTC. Combining the CDR3 with reference TRBV18 and TRBJ2-7 gives the whole variable domain NAGVMQNPRHLVRRRGQEARLRCSPMKGHSHVYWYRQLPEEGLKFMVYLQKENIIDESGMPKERFSAEFPKEGPSILRIQQVVRGDSAAYFCASSAGNSYEQYFGPGTRLTVT.

This chain links TRBV11-3 with TRBJ2-1; 9 bases fit TRBD1. The CDR3 has 15 residues. CDR1 and CDR2 from the germline V gene are SGHNT and YENEEA. J gave up 9 bases and V 0 bases, and 6 bases lay outside the gene matches. The CDR3 spells CASSLDGDRAGEQFF. Written as DNA, the CDR3 is TGTGCCAGCAGCTTAGATGGGGACAGGGCAGGTGAGCAGTTCTTC.

This rearrangement joins TRBV5-4 to TRBJ1-2; unclear D gene. Germline V gives CDR1 SGHNT, CDR2 YYREEE (reference sequence). The germline V and J ends were trimmed by 2 bases and 2 bases, with 10 bases remaining between them. The CDR3 totals 14 residues. CDR3 bases: TGTGCCAGCAGCTTACCGTCACACAACTATGGCTACACCTTC. Encoded protein: CASSLPSHNYGYTF.

The genes are TRBV6-5 and TRBJ2-1; D gene uncertain. CDR1 is MNHEY and CDR2 is SVGAGI in the germline V gene. The CDR3 totals 13 residues. V was pared by 2 bases and J by 10 bases, with 12 bases between. Written as DNA, the CDR3 is TGTGCCAGCAGTTACCGCCCTATAGGAGAGCAGTTCTTC. Translating it yields CASSYRPIGEQFF.

This chain uses TRBV6-1 with TRBJ1-4; D not resolved. Germline lookup yields CDR1 MNHNS and CDR2 SASEGT. The V end lost 2 bases, the J end lost 4 bases, and 11 bases lay between the germline ends. The CDR3 is 15 amino acids. CDR3 nucleotides: TGTGCCAGCAGTGAAAACAGACCCCTTAATGAAAAACTGTTTTTT. Protein sequence: CASSENRPLNEKLFF.

In this sample, this clone turned up once. CDR3: CASSRPGQGGNEQFF. Written as DNA, the CDR3 is TGTGCCAGCAGCCGTCCGGGACAGGGTGGCAATGAGCAGTTCTTC. This chain links TRBV5-4 with TRBJ2-1; 9 bases agree with TRBD1. Germline trimming cut 4 bases from V and 6 bases from J; bases unmatched to any gene: 8. The CDR3 covers 15 residues. Per germline, CDR1 SGHNT and CDR2 YYREEE (reference sequence).

This chain connects TRBV7-2 to TRBJ2-2, with D possibly being TRBD1 (5 bases). Per germline, CDR1 SGHTA and CDR2 FQGNSA. V was trimmed by 3 bases and J by 2 bases, leaving 13 bases between them. The CDR3 extends over 16 amino acids. The CDR3 region is CASSLDSDRNTGELFF. CDR3 in DNA: TGTGCCAGCAGCTTGGATTCTGACAGAAACACCGGGGAGCTGTTTTTT. The full variable domain, with the rest looked up from reference TRBV7-2 and TRBJ2-2, is GAGVSQSPSNKVTEKGKDVELRCDPISGHTALYWYRQSLGQGLEFLIYFQGNSAPDKSGLPSDRFSAERTGGSVSTLTIQRTQQEDSAVYLCASSLDSDRNTGELFFGEGSRLTVL.

The sample holds one count of this clone. This chain links TRBV6-5 with TRBJ2-3, with TRBD1 identical over 9 bases. The CDR3 sequence is 14 residues long. The germline CDR1 and CDR2 sequences are MNHEY and SVGAGI. V lost 4 bases and J lost 4; bases outside the gene matches: 3. CDR3 bases: TGTGCCAGCAGTTCCCGGACAGGGGCAGATACGCAGTATTTT. As protein: CASSSRTGADTQYF.

The V and J genes are TRBV7-2 and TRBJ2-5, with 8 nucleotides matching TRBD1. This CDR3 comprises 15 residues. The ends lost 5 bases at V and 3 bases at J; junction bases unmatched: 8. Germline CDR1 SGHTA, CDR2 FQGNSA. The CDR3 nucleotides are TGTGCCAGCAGCCCCGGACAGGGTATCAAAGAGACCCAGTACTTC. It codes for CASSPGQGIKETQYF.

Here the CDR3 DNA reads TGTGCCAGCAGCTTGTATCGTCTAGCGGGCCGACTCCAAGAGACCCAGTACTTC. It is translated as CASSLYRLAGRLQETQYF. V and J are TRBV5-4 and TRBJ2-5; 8 bases line up with TRBD2. The trim removed 1 base at V and 1 base at J, leaving 12 bases unmatched. CDR3 length: 18 residues. Germline V CDR1 and CDR2: SGHNT, YYREEE (reference sequence).

The chain links TRBV10-3 to TRBJ2-3; D call uncertain. The CDR3 length is 15 residues. From germline, CDR1 is ENHRY and CDR2 SYGVKD. V shed 0 bases and J shed 3 bases, with 10 bases lying between them. CDR3 amino acids: CAISESKKETDTQYF. In DNA form, the CDR3 reads TGTGCCATCAGTGAGTCGAAGAAGGAGACAGATACGCAGTATTTT.

The chain employs TRBV19 and TRBJ1-1; D is unresolved. The CDR3 consists of 14 residues. CDR1 is LNHDA, CDR2 SQIVND, per germline (reference sequence). Trimming left V 3 bases short and J 1 base short, with 9 bases between. CDR3 coding DNA: TGTGCCAGTAGTATCCTAAACCGGAACACTGAAGCTTTCTTT. Translating it yields CASSILNRNTEAFF.

This clone was picked up a small number of times. The chain employs TRBV19 and TRBJ1-6, with D hard to call. This CDR3 has 14 residues. Trimming removed 3 bases at V and 6 bases at J, with 9 bases between. Germline V lookup: CDR1 LNHDA, CDR2 SQIVND (reference sequence). CDR3 nucleotides: TGTGCCAGTAGTATTGGCCAGCTTAATTCACCCCTCCACTTT. Translating it yields CASSIGQLNSPLHF.

The V call is TRBV7-2, the J call TRBJ1-6, with no clear D. The CDR3 contains 15 residues. With 1 base removed from V and 7 bases from J, the gap between germline ends came to 11 bases. Per the germline V gene, CDR1 is SGHTA and CDR2 is FQGNSA. The CDR3 nucleotides are TGTGCCAGCAGCTTAGTGGTTTGGGCCAATTCACCCCTCCACTTT. Its protein product is CASSLVVWANSPLHF.